These 19 T cell receptor beta chains originate from one sample sequenced in a study of T cells in women clearing cervical HPV infection. Measured with immunoSEQ multiplex PCR; TCRdb has only the in-frame clones, and not every one. Here the sample table reports roughly 35,000 clones. The sample comprised blood buffy coat. The receptors were sampled from a woman aged 18-70 years with a cervical HPV16 infection that either progressed to CIN3+ or cleared (not recorded which).

Regarding this clone: The CDR3 goes on 3 residues after the read ends, and that part is filled in from the germline J gene. The chain carries TRBV18 and TRBJ2-2, with unresolved D. The germline V gene encodes CDR1 KGHSH and CDR2 LQKENI. Trimming left V 0 bases short and J 0 bases short, with 2 bases between. This CDR3 has 14 residues. The covered CDR3 bases are TGTGCCAGCTCACCACCCACGAACACCGGGGAG. It yields the protein CASSPPTNTGE. The whole CDR3 sequence reads CASSPPTNTGELFF. The entire variable domain, with the rest obtained from reference TRBV18 and TRBJ2-2, is as follows: NAGVMQNPRHLVRRRGQEARLRCSPMKGHSHVYWYRQLPEEGLKFMVYLQKENIIDESGMPKERFSAEFPKEGPSILRIQQVVRGDSAAYFCASSPPTNTGELFFGEGSRLTVL.

A remark on this clone: Read coverage stops 3 residues before the CDR3 terminus; the germline J gene supplies the remainder. This chain joins TRBV29-1 and TRBJ1-1; the match to TRBD1 covers 7 bases. Germline values: CDR1 SQVTM, CDR2 ANQGSEA. The CDR3 is 13 residues long. Trimming took 4 bases from V and 0 from J; bases not matched to a gene: 2. The CDR3 is CSVVGQLNTEAFF. Incomplete CDR3 DNA: TGCAGCGTTGTGGGACAGCTGAACACTGAA.

For this clone: The CDR3 extends 3 residues past the end of the read, so its final part is completed from the germline J gene. This chain links TRBV2 with TRBJ1-5, with no clear D. There are 12 residues in the CDR3. Deletions cut 4 bases from V and 6 bases from J, with 7 bases between. Germline V gene lookup returns CDR1 SNHLY and CDR2 FYNNEI. Incomplete CDR3 DNA: TGTGCCAGCAGTGTTCTAAGTCAGCCC. Translated: CASSVLSQP. The CDR3 in its entirety is CASSVLSQPQHF.

Concerning this clone: The read halts 3 residues ahead of the CDR3 end, with the missing end drawn from the germline J gene. The chain joins TRBV11-2 to TRBJ1-4, with TRBD1 matching over 9 bases. The length of the CDR3 is 14 residues. V dropped 3 bases and J dropped 5; count of bases not matched to a gene: 1. Germline lookup yields CDR1 SGHAT and CDR2 FQNNGV. The sequenced CDR3 bases are TGTGCCAGCAGCTTCGGGACAGGGAATGAAAAA. This sequence encodes CASSFGTGNEK. The full CDR3 protein reads CASSFGTGNEKLFF.

A word on this clone: The read gets to within 3 residues of the CDR3 end, and the germline J gene fills in the rest. This chain uses TRBV9 with TRBJ2-2; 8 positions match TRBD1. The CDR3 runs to 13 residues. Losses at the gene ends were 2 bases for V and 6 bases for J; bases not matched to a gene: 0. Looked up from germline, CDR1 is SGDLS and CDR2 is YYNGEE. This CDR3 is CASSVDRAGELFF. The CDR3 DNA, read in part, is TGTGCCAGCAGCGTGGACAGGGCCGGGGAG.

With respect to this clone: The read comes to an end 3 residues before the CDR3 does, leaving the germline J gene to fill in the end. The rearrangement links TRBV20-1 to TRBJ1-1; tentatively, D is TRBD1 (5 bases). CDR3 length: 15 residues. CDR1 and CDR2 from the germline V gene are DFQATT and SNEGSKA (reference sequence). V was shortened by 0 bases and J by 5 bases, with 16 bases between the two germline ends. The CDR3 bases that were read are TGCAGTGCTAGAGATCTGGGCAGGGTGGGAACTGAA. Translated, it gives CSARDLGRVGTE. The full CDR3 sequence reads CSARDLGRVGTEAFF.

About this clone itself: The CDR3 end falls 3 residues outside the read, so it is completed with the germline J gene. The chain recombines TRBV20-1 with TRBJ2-7; 9 bases are a match to TRBD1. Germline V gene sequence: CDR1 DFQATT, CDR2 SNEGSKA (reference sequence). Losses at the gene ends were 2 bases for V and 5 bases for J; bases not matched to a gene: 7. This CDR3 contains 14 residues. The CDR3 protein is CSARSHDRGNEQYF. The CDR3 DNA, read in part, is TGCAGTGCTAGATCGCACGACAGGGGGAACGAG.

The CDR3 bases that were read are TGTGCCAGCAGTTTATATACGACAGGGGGCAAAGAGACC. Its protein is CASSLYTTGGKET. The whole CDR3 protein reads CASSLYTTGGKETQYF. The chain couples TRBV28 to TRBJ2-5; 10 bases are a match to TRBD1. The CDR3 is cut off 3 residues early in the read; its end comes from the germline J gene. Germline CDR1 is MDHEN and CDR2 is SYDVKM. V trimming: 1 base; J trimming: 3 bases; junction bases outside the gene matches: 5. This CDR3 is 16 amino acids long.

Details on this clone: The read terminates 3 residues ahead of where the CDR3 ends, so the germline J gene completes it. The chain has TRBV12-3 or TRBV12-4 and TRBJ1-4; TRBD1 matches 7 bases. The V gene end was trimmed by 5 bases and the J gene end by 2 bases; junction bases not matched to a gene: 2. This CDR3 contains 14 residues. The part of the CDR3 DNA that was read is TGTGCCAGCAGTCCAGGGGGGACTAATGAAAAA. Amino acid sequence: CASSPGGTNEK. The CDR3 in full is CASSPGGTNEKLFF.

Concerning this clone: The read stops 3 residues short of the end of the CDR3; the missing end is completed from the germline J gene. The chain is built from TRBV20-1 and TRBJ2-5, with 9 nucleotides matching TRBD1. Germline CDR1 reads DFQATT; CDR2 reads SNEGSKA (reference sequence). The CDR3 has 14 residues. V was pared by 1 base and J by 5 bases, with 5 bases of the junction left unmatched. The sequenced CDR3 bases are TGCAGTGCTAGAGTTACAGGGGGCTGGGAGACC. It yields the protein CSARVTGGWET. The CDR3 as a whole reads CSARVTGGWETQYF.

With respect to this clone: The read comes to an end 3 residues before the CDR3 does, leaving the germline J gene to fill in the end. The chain employs TRBV15 and TRBJ2-5, with TRBD2 matching 11 bases. This CDR3 region has 16 residues. Germline-derived CDR1 and CDR2 are LNHNV and YYDKDF (reference sequence). V was pared by 4 bases and J by 1 base, with 5 bases of the junction left unmatched. CDR3 DNA, as far as it was read: TGTGCCACCAGCATAAGACTAGCGGGGAGCCAAGAGACC. Protein: CATSIRLAGSQET. The full CDR3 reads CATSIRLAGSQETQYF.

Comment on this clone: Coverage ceases 3 residues before the CDR3 finishes, and the germline J gene fills in the end. The chain carries TRBV5-1 and TRBJ1-6; D remains unclear. Germline V lookup: CDR1 SGHRS, CDR2 YFSETQ. This CDR3 has 15 amino acids. Trimming stripped 0 bases from V and 0 bases from J, with 4 bases between. The CDR3 region is CASSLDSSYNSPLHF. The covered CDR3 bases are TGCGCCAGCAGCTTGGACAGCTCCTATAATTCACCC.

As regards this clone: Read coverage stops 3 residues before the CDR3 terminus; the germline J gene supplies the remainder. V gene TRBV19 combines with J gene TRBJ2-1, with D tentatively TRBD1 (5 bases). This CDR3 is 15 amino acids long. Germline CDR1 is LNHDA and CDR2 is SQIVND (reference sequence). Trimming took off 6 bases at V and 8 bases at J, with 20 bases between the two ends. Partial CDR3 DNA: TGTGCCAGTAGGGCAGCCGACAGAACGGTTGATGAG. Translated: CASRAADRTVDE. The complete CDR3 sequence is CASRAADRTVDEQFF.

As regards this clone: The CDR3 extends 3 residues past the end of the read, so its final part is completed from the germline J gene. Other DNA variants within this sample encode the same CDR3. The genes are TRBV5-6 and TRBJ1-3, with TRBD1 matching over 9 bases. This CDR3 is 15 amino acids long. The V gene end was trimmed by 0 bases and the J gene end by 7 bases; junction bases not matched to a gene: 5. Germline V CDR1 and CDR2: SGHDT, YYEEEE. CDR3 DNA, as far as it was read: TGTGCCAGCAGCTTGGGGGACAGGGCGATTAACACC. This encodes CASSLGDRAINT. The CDR3 in full is CASSLGDRAINTIYF.

Concerning this clone itself: The CDR3 end lies 3 residues beyond the end of the read and is filled in from the germline J gene. The chain has TRBV7-2 and TRBJ2-3; TRBD2 agrees at 7 bases. CDR3 length: 14 amino acids. Germline assignment: CDR1 SGHTA and CDR2 FQGNSA. The CDR3 bases that were read are TGTGCCAGCAGCGCCGGGACTACTCGGGAGACG. This gives the protein CASSAGTTRET. The whole CDR3 sequence is CASSAGTTRETQYF.

As for this clone: The read comes to an end 3 residues before the CDR3 does, leaving the germline J gene to fill in the end. The chain has TRBV19 and TRBJ2-7; D is perhaps TRBD1 (5 bases). CDR1 and CDR2 from the germline V gene are LNHDA and SQIVND (reference sequence). There are 13 residues in the CDR3. Between the trimmed V and J ends, which lost 3 bases and 3 bases, there was a span of 9 bases. The CDR3 sequence is CASSITGSYEQYF. The covered CDR3 bases are TGTGCCAGTAGTATTACAGGCAGCTACGAG. Full variable domain (outside the CDR3, taken from reference TRBV19 and TRBJ2-7): DGGITQSPKYLFRKEGQNVTLSCEQNLNHDAMYWYRQDPGQGLRLIYYSQIVNDFQKGDIAEGYSVSREKKESFPLTVTSAQKNPTAFYLCASSITGSYEQYFGPGTRLTVT.

A note on this clone: Coverage ceases 3 residues before the CDR3 finishes, and the germline J gene fills in the end. This rearrangement joins TRBV18 to TRBJ1-3, with a tentative D call TRBD1 (6 bases). V dropped 0 bases and J dropped 0 bases, with 15 bases sitting between them. The CDR3 length is 18 residues. Per the germline V gene, CDR1 is KGHSH and CDR2 is LQKENI. CDR3 DNA, as far as it was read: TGTGCCAGCTCACCACCGGGACATACCTCGAGCTCTGGAAACACC. Translation: CASSPPGHTSSSGNT. The CDR3 as a whole reads CASSPPGHTSSSGNTIYF.

Comments on this clone: The CDR3 extends 3 residues past the end of the read, so its final part is completed from the germline J gene. The chain uses TRBV18 and TRBJ1-2, with a possible D match to TRBD1 (6 bases). Germline V gene sequence: CDR1 KGHSH, CDR2 LQKENI. The CDR3 has 15 residues. CDR3 protein: CASSLQEGGGDIYTF. Partial CDR3 DNA: TGTGCCAGCTCACTCCAGGAGGGTGGAGGGGACATC.

In the case of this clone: The CDR3 extends 3 residues past the end of the read, so its final part is completed from the germline J gene. The gene calls are TRBV7-8 and TRBJ2-3; 11 bases agree with TRBD1. This CDR3 contains 15 residues. Germline CDR1 is SGHVS and CDR2 is FQNEAQ. The CDR3 loop is CASRTGTGGQETQYF. Partial CDR3 DNA: TGTGCCAGCAGAACCGGGACAGGGGGGCAAGAGACG.